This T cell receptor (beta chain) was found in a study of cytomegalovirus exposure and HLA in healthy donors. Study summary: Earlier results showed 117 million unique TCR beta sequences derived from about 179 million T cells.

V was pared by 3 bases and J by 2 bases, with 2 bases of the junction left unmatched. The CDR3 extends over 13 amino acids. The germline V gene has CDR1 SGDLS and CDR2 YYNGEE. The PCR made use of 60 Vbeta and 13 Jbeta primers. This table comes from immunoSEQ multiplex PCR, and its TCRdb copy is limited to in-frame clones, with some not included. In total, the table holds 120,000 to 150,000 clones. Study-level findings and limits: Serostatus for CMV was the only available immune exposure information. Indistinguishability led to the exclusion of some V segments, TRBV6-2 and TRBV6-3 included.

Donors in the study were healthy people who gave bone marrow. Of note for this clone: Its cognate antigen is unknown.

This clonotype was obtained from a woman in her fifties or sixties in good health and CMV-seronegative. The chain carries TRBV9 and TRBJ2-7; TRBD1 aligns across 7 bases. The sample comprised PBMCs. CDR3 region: CASSGDSAYEQYF. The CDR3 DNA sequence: TGTGCCAGCAGCGGGGACAGCGCCTACGAGCAGTACTTC.